The TCR beta chain described here comes from a study of neurological immune-mediated disorders. Between the trimmed V and J ends, which lost 6 bases and 5 bases, there was a span of 10 bases. CDR3 length equals 12 residues. General study results and limits: The highest TCR clonal expansion occurred in HTLV-1-associated myelopathy; multiple sclerosis fell below healthy controls.

In this sample, this clonotype turned up many times. Its antigen is unidentified. The making of cDNA relied on 5'RACE with 10-nucleotide random UMIs. TCRdb called the 5' RACE reads again in MiXCR, with one record for every CDR3 protein. The table includes about 28,000 distinct CDR3 sequences, under 8% detected once. The unsorted libraries had their origin in 2 million PBMCs stored at -80 C. This receptor was taken from a woman between 50 and 59 years old in good health. What was sequenced was PBMCs. The chain carries TRBV12-3 or TRBV12-4 and TRBJ1-1; D perhaps matches TRBD1 (5 bases). CDR3 bases: TGTGCCAGCAGCCATCAGGGAACTGAAGCTTTCTTT. This codes for CASSHQGTEAFF.